This passage covers 17 T cell receptor beta chains from one sample sequenced in a study of shared T cell receptors in the human thymus. Produced via immunoSEQ multiplex PCR; TCRdb's table is partial and in-frame only. The sample has about 660,000 clones, 70% to 90% seen once. The same specimen was also included in a second study, on human thymus T cells.

The sequencing sample was made of thymocytes. Source of these receptors: a boy younger than two with a congenital heart defect.

The rearrangement uses TRBV6-6 and TRBJ1-5; possibly TRBD1 for D (6 bases). The CDR3 runs to 16 residues. V lost 6 bases to trimming and J lost 9 bases, with 24 bases between them. The V gene's germline CDR1 is MNHNY and CDR2 SVGAGI (reference sequence). CDR3 coding DNA: TGTGCCAGCAGAGCAACCCACAGGGCCTCTGAAAGGCCCCAGCATTTT. It is translated as CASRATHRASERPQHF.

The rearrangement links TRBV19 to TRBJ2-1, with TRBD2 identical over 13 bases. In germline, CDR1 is LNHDA, CDR2 SQIVND (reference sequence). V lost 6 bases, J lost 3 bases, and 2 bases stayed unmatched. The length of the CDR3 is 15 residues. In DNA form, the CDR3 reads TGTGCCAGTAGCGGGACTAGCGGGAACTACAATGAGCAGTTCTTC. As protein: CASSGTSGNYNEQFF.

The chain couples TRBV6-5 to TRBJ2-2, with 7 bases identical to TRBD2. The CDR3 runs to 16 residues. Trimming took 0 bases from V and 3 from J; bases not matched to a gene: 4. In germline, CDR1 is MNHEY, CDR2 SVGAGI. The CDR3 sequence: CASSYSASGDTGELFF. The CDR3 DNA is TGTGCCAGCAGTTACTCGGCTAGCGGAGACACCGGGGAGCTGTTTTTT.

This chain links TRBV9 with TRBJ2-7; the match to TRBD1 covers 8 bases. J lost 5 bases, V lost 4 bases, and 20 bases had no gene match. Per the germline V gene, CDR1 is SGDLS and CDR2 is YYNGEE. This CDR3 has 18 amino acids. The CDR3 sequence: CASSPGESLRGRFHEQYF. CDR3 nucleotides: TGTGCCAGCAGCCCAGGTGAATCTCTCAGGGGGCGCTTCCACGAGCAGTACTTC.

V is TRBV28 and J is TRBJ1-1; TRBD1 aligns across 7 bases. Germline V CDR1 and CDR2: MDHEN, SYDVKM. The length of the CDR3 is 15 residues. V lost 3 bases, J lost 3 bases, and 7 bases stayed unmatched. CDR3 DNA sequence: TGTGCCAGCAGTTTTGGCCAGGGGGTCCACACTGAAGCTTTCTTT. Translating gives CASSFGQGVHTEAFF.

V is TRBV7-9 and J is TRBJ2-1, with 7 nucleotides matching TRBD1. Germline assignment: CDR1 SEHNR and CDR2 FQNEAQ (reference sequence). The CDR3 runs to 15 residues. The junction had 9 bases not matched to a gene; V was cut back by 6 bases and J by 4 bases. The CDR3 sequence is CASRSGQAKYNEQFF. The CDR3 DNA follows: TGTGCCAGCAGGTCCGGACAGGCAAAGTACAATGAGCAGTTCTTC. The whole variable domain, remainder taken from reference TRBV7-9 and TRBJ2-1, is DTGVSQNPRHKITKRGQNVTFRCDPISEHNRLYWYRQTLGQGPEFLTYFQNEAQLEKSRLLSDRFSAERPKGSFSTLEIQRTEQGDSAMYLCASRSGQAKYNEQFFGPGTRLTVL.

The rearrangement joins TRBV28 to TRBJ2-7; 7 positions match TRBD1. V shed 4 bases and J 5 bases; nucleotides not matched to a gene: 5. From germline, CDR1 is MDHEN and CDR2 SYDVKM. The CDR3 length is 13 residues. The CDR3 region is CASSSTGDHEQYF. CDR3 nucleotides: TGTGCCAGCAGTTCCACAGGGGACCACGAGCAGTACTTC.

The V call is TRBV10-2, the J call TRBJ2-1; TRBD2 matches 8 bases. With V trimmed by 1 base and J by 12 bases, 2 bases remained unmatched. Germline loops: CDR1 WSHSY, CDR2 SAAADI. There are 12 residues in the CDR3. CDR3 coding DNA: TGCGCCAGCAGTGAGTATGGGACTAGGCAGTTCTTC. Translated, it gives CASSEYGTRQFF.

This chain joins TRBV10-3 and TRBJ2-3, with 11 bases matching TRBD2. Unmatched junction bases numbered 5, after V lost 3 bases and J lost 3 bases. Germline V lookup: CDR1 ENHRY, CDR2 SYGVKD. The length of the CDR3 is 16 residues. The CDR3 sequence: CAISDRLAGTTDTQYF. CDR3 DNA: TGTGCCATCAGTGATAGACTAGCGGGGACAACAGATACGCAGTATTTT.

The V and J genes are TRBV6-1 and TRBJ2-1, with D possibly TRBD1 on 6 matching bases. The ends were cut back, 5 bases at V and 2 bases at J, with 7 bases in the middle. The germline V gene encodes CDR1 MNHNS and CDR2 SASEGT. This CDR3 comprises 13 residues. The CDR3 is CASSRTAYNEQFF. The CDR3 coding sequence is TGTGCCAGCAGTAGGACAGCCTACAATGAGCAGTTCTTC.

The V and J genes are TRBV11-2 and TRBJ2-2; 11 bases fit TRBD2. With 3 bases clipped from V and 5 bases from J, the junction kept 2 bases outside the gene matches. This CDR3 has 15 residues. Germline V gene sequence: CDR1 SGHAT, CDR2 FQNNGV. DNA of the CDR3: TGTGCCAGCAGCTTGCTAGCGGGGGGAACCGGGGAGCTGTTTTTT. This translates into CASSLLAGGTGELFF.

The chain has TRBV6-1 and TRBJ1-6; no reliable D call. V was cut by 1 base and J by 6 bases, with 13 bases left in between. CDR1 and CDR2 from the germline V gene are MNHNS and SASEGT. The CDR3 runs to 16 residues. The CDR3 DNA follows: TGTGCCAGCAGTGAAGTCGAGGAGCGGGGTAATTCACCCCTCCACTTT. Its translation: CASSEVEERGNSPLHF.

This sequence joins TRBV15 and TRBJ2-7; 7 nucleotides match TRBD1. CDR1 and CDR2 (germline): LNHNV, YYDKDF (reference sequence). CDR3 length equals 14 residues. V gave up 3 bases and J gave up 2 bases; unmatched junction bases: 4. The CDR3 loop is CATSSRDSPYEQYF. CDR3 in DNA: TGTGCCACCAGCAGCCGGGACAGCCCCTACGAGCAGTACTTC.

The rearrangement links TRBV6-4 to TRBJ2-3; 8 bases are shared with TRBD2. Germline values: CDR1 MRHNA, CDR2 SNTAGT. The CDR3 consists of 16 residues. With 2 bases clipped from V and 4 bases from J, the junction kept 8 bases outside the gene matches. CDR3 residues: CASSDRPGGIADTQYF. CDR3 DNA: TGTGCCAGCAGTGACCGCCCGGGGGGGATCGCAGATACGCAGTATTTT.

The genes are TRBV7-6 and TRBJ2-1, with D possibly being TRBD1 (6 bases). Trimming removed 3 bases from V and 5 bases from J, with 11 bases in between. The CDR3 extends over 14 amino acids. Germline V gene lookup returns CDR1 SGHVS and CDR2 FNYEAQ. CDR3 sequence: CASSLERQDNEQFF. In DNA form, the CDR3 reads TGTGCCAGCAGCTTGGAGAGACAGGACAATGAGCAGTTCTTC. Looking up the rest from reference TRBV7-6 and TRBJ2-1 gives the full variable domain: GAGVSQSPRYKVTKRGQDVALRCDPISGHVSLYWYRQALGQGPEFLTYFNYEAQQDKSGLPNDRFSAERPEGSISTLTIQRTEQRDSAMYRCASSLERQDNEQFFGPGTRLTVL.

The chain links TRBV9 to TRBJ2-7; possible D gene TRBD2, 6 bases. The germline V gene has CDR1 SGDLS and CDR2 YYNGEE. The germline V and J ends were trimmed by 0 bases and 4 bases, with 23 bases remaining between them. The CDR3 is 18 residues long. CDR3 nucleotides: TGTGCCAGCAGCGTAGGAGGGGAGGCCGGATTGAAGTCATACGAGCAGTACTTC. Its protein product is CASSVGGEAGLKSYEQYF.

The V and J genes are TRBV5-1 and TRBJ1-6; weak D call: TRBD1 (5 bases). Germline CDR1 and CDR2: SGHRS and YFSETQ. The germline V and J ends were trimmed by 4 bases and 7 bases, with 18 bases remaining between them. CDR3 length: 16 amino acids. This CDR3 is CASSAGGKLYNSPLHF. The CDR3 coding sequence is TGCGCCAGCAGCGCTGGGGGGAAATTATACAATTCACCCCTCCACTTT. The variable domain in full, with the rest retrieved from reference TRBV5-1 and TRBJ1-6, is KAGVTQTPRYLIKTRGQQVTLSCSPISGHRSVSWYQQTPGQGLQFLFEYFSETQRNKGNFPGRFSGRQFSNSRSEMNVSTLELGDSALYLCASSAGGKLYNSPLHFGNGTRLTVT.